The next 9 T cell receptor beta chains were all read from a single sample in a study of cytomegalovirus exposure and HLA in healthy donors. The PCR ran on 60 Vbeta and 13 Jbeta primers. Repertoires were generated with immunoSEQ multiplex PCR, while TCRdb's copy carries only in-frame clones and drops some. In the table there are about 160,000 clones, roughly 80% of which are singletons. Source material: PBMCs. The receptors derive from a woman aged 25-40 years in good health and CMV-seronegative.

The chain employs TRBV19 and TRBJ2-2; 7 positions agree with TRBD1. With 9 bases clipped from V and 4 bases from J, the junction kept 8 bases outside the gene matches. This CDR3 has 14 amino acids. From germline, CDR1 is LNHDA and CDR2 SQIVND (reference sequence). CDR3 residues: CASHRDRVTGELFF. The CDR3 nucleotides are TGTGCCAGCCACCGGGACAGAGTCACCGGGGAGCTGTTTTTT.

The chain links TRBV5-1 to TRBJ2-2; D unclear. The germline V and J ends were trimmed by 2 bases and 6 bases, with 11 bases remaining between them. This CDR3 comprises 14 residues. CDR1 is SGHRS, CDR2 YFSETQ, per germline. CDR3: CASSLEVSAGELFF. CDR3 in DNA: TGCGCCAGCAGCTTAGAAGTCTCGGCCGGGGAGCTGTTTTTT.

The genes are TRBV18 and TRBJ2-5; D might be TRBD1 (5 bases). Germline-derived CDR1 and CDR2 are KGHSH and LQKENI. The V end was cut by 0 bases, the J end by 4 bases, with 12 bases between. The CDR3 sequence is 15 residues long. CDR3 residues: CASSPPTDHPETQYF. Here the CDR3 DNA reads TGTGCCAGCTCACCACCGACAGACCACCCAGAGACCCAGTACTTC.

The chain combines TRBV19 with TRBJ1-5, with 7 nucleotides matching TRBD1. The CDR3 totals 16 residues. The germline V gene has CDR1 LNHDA and CDR2 SQIVND (reference sequence). Trimming took 1 base from V and 4 from J; bases not matched to a gene: 7. The CDR3 reads CASSIVRGQGNQPQHF. The CDR3 bases are TGTGCCAGTAGTATAGTAAGGGGGCAAGGGAATCAGCCCCAGCATTTT. Supplemented by reference TRBV19 and TRBJ1-5, the full variable domain reads DGGITQSPKYLFRKEGQNVTLSCEQNLNHDAMYWYRQDPGQGLRLIYYSQIVNDFQKGDIAEGYSVSREKKESFPLTVTSAQKNPTAFYLCASSIVRGQGNQPQHFGDGTRLSIL.

The chain links TRBV7-2 to TRBJ2-1; D is perhaps TRBD1 (6 bases). The V end lost 6 bases, the J end lost 6 bases, and 15 bases lay between the germline ends. The CDR3 has 14 residues. The germline V gene encodes CDR1 SGHTA and CDR2 FQGNSA. This CDR3 reads CASRQGALPNEQFF. CDR3 in DNA: TGTGCCAGCAGACAGGGAGCCCTCCCCAATGAGCAGTTCTTC.

The genes are TRBV11-2 and TRBJ1-1; D not certain. Germline V gene lookup returns CDR1 SGHAT and CDR2 FQNNGV. The CDR3 has 14 residues. The ends were cut back, 0 bases at V and 3 bases at J, with 8 bases in the middle. The CDR3 spells CASSLEGGDTEAFF. In nucleotides, the CDR3 is TGTGCCAGCAGCTTAGAGGGAGGAGACACTGAAGCTTTCTTT.

The gene calls are TRBV27 and TRBJ1-2; D may be TRBD1 (6 bases). Germline V gene data show CDR1 as MNHEY and CDR2 as SMNVEV (reference sequence). The ends were cut back, 2 bases at V and 0 bases at J, with 7 bases in the middle. This CDR3 spans 14 amino acids. The CDR3 here is CASSLGGSNYGYTF. The CDR3 DNA sequence: TGTGCCAGCAGTTTAGGGGGCTCTAACTATGGCTACACCTTC.

The chain uses TRBV6-5 and TRBJ2-7; tentatively, D is TRBD2 (5 bases). This CDR3 region has 11 residues. The germline V gene encodes CDR1 MNHEY and CDR2 SVGAGI. Trimming removed 7 bases from V and 3 bases from J, with 7 bases in between. CDR3 nucleotide sequence: TGTGCCAGCATACGGGACTACGAGCAGTACTTC. Its protein product is CASIRDYEQYF.

This chain connects TRBV5-4 to TRBJ2-3; D not certain. The CDR3 totals 11 residues. V lost 4 bases and J 4 bases, leaving 4 bases between the germline ends. Germline CDR1 reads SGHNT; CDR2 reads YYREEE (reference sequence). DNA of the CDR3: TGTGCCAGCAGCAACTCAGATACGCAGTATTTT. As protein: CASSNSDTQYF.